This T cell receptor (beta chain) came from a study of OX40 agonist ivuxolimab in advanced cancers. Study at large: Patients undergoing dose escalation presented with hepatocellular carcinoma, melanoma, renal cell or head and neck cancer. Participants could have had prior anti-PD-1, anti-PD-L1 or anti-CTLA-4 therapy, and approximately 37% had some. Study-wide results and caveats: Among the lowest peripheral clonal expansion occurred in 0.1-3.0 mg/kg partial responders. A proportion of nonresponders additionally exhibited low normalized T-cell clonal expansion.

Using immunoSEQ multiplex PCR, the repertoire was profiled, and TCRdb retains in-frame clones only, with some absent. The sample holds about 62,000 clones, over 75% seen once. With 6 bases removed from V and 4 bases from J, the gap between germline ends came to 18 bases. This CDR3 spans 15 amino acids. Germline assignment: CDR1 SGHAT and CDR2 FQNNGV. About this clone itself: Its specificity is unknown.

The J gene is TRBJ1-1, the V gene TRBV11-2; tentatively, D is TRBD1 (6 bases). The origin of this receptor is an adult with an advanced solid tumor such as melanoma, head and neck, liver or kidney cancer. The sample was CD4+ or CD8+ T cells sorted from blood, taken in a trial of the OX40 agonist ivuxolimab. The CDR3 reads CASSEWGGLATEAFF. CDR3 DNA sequence: TGTGCCAGCAGTGAGTGGGGGGGGCTGGCCACTGAAGCTTTCTTT.